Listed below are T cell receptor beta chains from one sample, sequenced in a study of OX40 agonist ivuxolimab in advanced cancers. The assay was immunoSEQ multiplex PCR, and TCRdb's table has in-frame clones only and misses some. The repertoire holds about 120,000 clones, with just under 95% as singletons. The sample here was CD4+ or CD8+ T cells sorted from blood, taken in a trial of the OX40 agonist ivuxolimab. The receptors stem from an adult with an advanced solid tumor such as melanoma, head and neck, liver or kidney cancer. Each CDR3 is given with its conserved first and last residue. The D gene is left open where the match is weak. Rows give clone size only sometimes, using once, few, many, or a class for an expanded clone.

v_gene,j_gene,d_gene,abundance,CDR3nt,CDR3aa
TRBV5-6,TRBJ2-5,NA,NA,TGTGCCAGCAGCTTGTTGGTGGGACGGGAGAAAGAGACCCAGTACTTC,CASSLLVGREKETQYF
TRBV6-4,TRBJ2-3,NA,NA,TGTGCCAGCAGTCCAACGGGTGGTACAGATACGCAGTATTTT,CASSPTGGTDTQYF
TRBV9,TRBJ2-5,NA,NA,TGTGCCAGCAGCGTAGCTCAGGGGCAAACAGAGACCCAGTACTTC,CASSVAQGQTETQYF
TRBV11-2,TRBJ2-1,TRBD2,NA,TGTGCCAGCAGCTTAGTTCCCGGGACTAGCAGTAATGAGCAGTTCTTC,CASSLVPGTSSNEQFF
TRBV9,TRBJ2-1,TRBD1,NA,TGTGCCAGCAGCGGGAGGACAGGGAGAGGCGATTACAATGAGCAGTTCTTC,CASSGRTGRGDYNEQFF
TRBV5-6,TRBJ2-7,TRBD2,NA,TGTGCCAGCAGCTTGGGACTAGCGGGATTGTACGAGCAGTACTTC,CASSLGLAGLYEQYF
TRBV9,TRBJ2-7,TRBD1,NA,TGTGCCAGCAGCGTTACCGGGACAGAAGGCGAGCAGTACTTC,CASSVTGTEGEQYF
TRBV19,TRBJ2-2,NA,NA,TGTGCCAGTAGTATTACCGGGGAGCTGTTTTTT,CASSITGELFF
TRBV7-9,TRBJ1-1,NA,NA,TGTGCCAGCAGCTTCGGAGAGGACGACGAAGCTTTCTTT,CASSFGEDDEAFF
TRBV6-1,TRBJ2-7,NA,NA,TGTGCCAGCAGTCCCAGCGGTTTTTCCTACGAGCAGTACTTC,CASSPSGFSYEQYF
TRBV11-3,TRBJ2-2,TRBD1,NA,TGTGCCAGCAGCTCGATAAGACAGGGTACGAACACCGGGGAGCTGTTTTTT,CASSSIRQGTNTGELFF
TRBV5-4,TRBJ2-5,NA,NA,TGTGCCAGCAGCTTGGGAGGGGAACGTGAGACCCAGTACTTC,CASSLGGERETQYF
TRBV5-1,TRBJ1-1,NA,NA,TGCGCCAGCAGCCCCGAGCCAAACACTGAAGCTTTCTTT,CASSPEPNTEAFF
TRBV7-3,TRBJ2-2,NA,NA,TGTGCCAGCAGCTTAACGATCAACACCGGGGAGCTGTTTTTT,CASSLTINTGELFF
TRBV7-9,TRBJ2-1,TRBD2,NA,TGTGCCAGCAGCACGGGGGCTAGCGGGGGCAATGAGCAGTTCTTC,CASSTGASGGNEQFF
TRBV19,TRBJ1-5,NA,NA,TGTGCCAGTAGTCTCAAAGGACTTTGGGACCAGCCCCAGCATTTT,CASSLKGLWDQPQHF
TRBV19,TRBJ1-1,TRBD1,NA,TGTGCCAGTATTCAAACAGGGGGAACCCCTGAAGCTTTCTTT,CASIQTGGTPEAFF
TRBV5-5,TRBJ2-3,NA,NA,TGTGCCAGCAGCTTGGCGAGGGTGGCAGATACAGATACGCAGTATTTT,CASSLARVADTDTQYF
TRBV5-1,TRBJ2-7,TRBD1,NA,TGCGCCAGCAGCTGGGGGACAGGGACAACCTACGAGCAGTACTTC,CASSWGTGTTYEQYF
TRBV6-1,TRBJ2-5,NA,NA,TGTGCCAGCAGCGACCCCGGCGCGTTGGAGACCCAGTACTTC,CASSDPGALETQYF
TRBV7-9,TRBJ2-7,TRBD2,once,TGTGCCAGCAGACGACTTGGAGCGGGGGCGGAGGAGCAGTACTTC,CASRRLGAGAEEQYF
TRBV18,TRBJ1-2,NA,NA,TGTGCCAGCTTTCGGGGGGAAGGTGACTACACCTTC,CASFRGEGDYTF
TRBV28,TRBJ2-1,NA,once,TGTGCCAGCAGTCCCCCCCGATTGGGCGTCAACTCCTACAATGAGCAGTTCTTC,CASSPPRLGVNSYNEQFF
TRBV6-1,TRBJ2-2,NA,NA,TGTGCCAGCAGTGCCACGGGGCAGCCCACCGGGGAGCTGTTTTTT,CASSATGQPTGELFF
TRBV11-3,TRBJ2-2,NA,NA,TGTGCCAGCAGCTTGGTCCAGGGTGGGGAGCTGTTTTTT,CASSLVQGGELFF
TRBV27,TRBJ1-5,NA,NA,TGTGCCAGCAGACCCGACAGAGGGCCCCAGCATTTT,CASRPDRGPQHF
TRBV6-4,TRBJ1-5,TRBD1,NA,TGTGCCAGCAACCAGGGGGTTCAGCCCCAGCATTTT,CASNQGVQPQHF